A single T cell receptor (beta chain) is shown here with its context. Its matching antigen is unknown. V gave up 0 bases and J gave up 1 base, with 7 bases separating them. The CDR3 is 14 residues long. The data belong to a study of cytomegalovirus exposure and HLA in healthy donors. In the study overall: About 80 million unique TCRs, all from HLA-typed donors, were included in an early release of the data. Study-level findings and limits: Immune exposure information comprised only CMV serostatus. In a later analysis, parvovirus B19, influenza, CMV and Epstein-Barr virus appeared linked to several top co-occurrence clusters.

A multiplex PCR was run with 60 Vbeta primers and 13 Jbeta primers. This table comes from immunoSEQ multiplex PCR, and its TCRdb copy is limited to in-frame clones, with some not included. The sample shows around 100,000 clones, roughly 71% of them seen only once. Specimen: PBMCs. The receptor was isolated from a middle-aged man in good health and CMV-seropositive. The chain couples TRBV5-3 to TRBJ1-1; D remains ambiguous. TRBV5-3 is known as an ORF, though its function is uncertain. The CDR3 nucleotides are TGTGCCAGAAGCTTGGACATATGGAACACTGAAGCTTTCTTT. Protein sequence: CARSLDIWNTEAFF.